Listed here are 27 T cell receptor beta chains from one sample, sequenced in a study of beta chain features in type 1 diabetes. These receptors have no identified antigens. Since all of the isolated RNA was reverse transcribed, expressed TCRB transcripts were what got sequenced. TCRdb's copy holds only in-frame clones and misses some; the assay was immunoSEQ multiplex PCR. In the table there are 95,000 to 110,000 clones, 25% to 35% of which are singletons. Study conclusions and caveats: Across all four CD4+ subsets, people with type 1 diabetes showed modestly shorter TCRB CDR3s.

The specimen was central memory CD4+ T cells from blood. The origin of the receptors is a woman under 30 with type 1 diabetes.

This clone was detected a few times. This rearrangement joins TRBV7-3 to TRBJ1-1; D might be TRBD1 (6 bases). This CDR3 is built from 14 residues. V was shortened by 3 bases and J by 6 bases, with 14 bases between the two germline ends. Germline V CDR1 and CDR2: SGHTA, FQGTGA. In DNA form, the CDR3 reads TGTGCCAGCAGCTTGAGGAACAGGGACCCTGAAGCTTTCTTT. Translating gives CASSLRNRDPEAFF.

V gene TRBV18 combines with J gene TRBJ1-1; TRBD1 matches 7 bases. This CDR3 comprises 15 residues. V dropped 1 base and J dropped 1; count of bases not matched to a gene: 3. The germline CDR1 and CDR2 sequences are KGHSH and LQKENI. CDR3 loop: CASSPQGARNTEAFF. Here the CDR3 DNA reads TGTGCCAGCTCACCACAGGGGGCCCGGAACACTGAAGCTTTCTTT.

In its sample, this clone was seen a few times. This chain uses TRBV4-3 with TRBJ2-4; 9 bases agree with TRBD2. Germline CDR1 and CDR2: LGHNA and YSLEER. J was trimmed by 2 bases and V by 0 bases; bases with no gene match: 2. The CDR3 covers 16 residues. The DNA of the CDR3 is TGCGCCAGCAGCCAAGATGCGGGAGGGACCAAAAACATTCAGTACTTC. Translating it yields CASSQDAGGTKNIQYF.

The gene calls are TRBV7-8 and TRBJ1-2, with a tentative D call TRBD1 (5 bases). CDR3 length equals 15 residues. Germline V gene data show CDR1 as SGHVS and CDR2 as FQNEAQ. Trimming removed 3 bases at V and 4 bases at J, with 15 bases between. The CDR3 spells CASSFSVTDFYGYTF. Written as DNA, the CDR3 is TGTGCCAGCAGCTTTTCCGTGACAGACTTCTATGGCTACACCTTC.

This chain connects TRBV10-1 to TRBJ2-2; 9 positions match TRBD1. J lost 6 bases, V lost 5 bases, and 10 bases had no gene match. Germline values: CDR1 WNHNN, CDR2 SYGVQD (reference sequence). This CDR3 is built from 16 residues. Here the CDR3 reads CASSIRQGGIPGELFF. The CDR3 DNA reads as TGCGCCAGCAGTATACGACAGGGGGGTATTCCCGGGGAGCTGTTTTTT.

This chain joins TRBV5-1 and TRBJ2-1; 9 bases agree with TRBD2. After removal of 0 bases from V and 9 bases from J, the junction contained 7 bases not matched to a gene. Looked up from germline, CDR1 is SGHRS and CDR2 is YFSETQ. The length of the CDR3 is 15 residues. The CDR3 region is CASSLGIAGEGEQFF. Written as DNA, the CDR3 is TGCGCCAGCAGCTTGGGAATAGCGGGAGAGGGTGAGCAGTTCTTC.

The sample holds a few counts of this clone. The chain carries TRBV7-2 and TRBJ2-2; D is possibly TRBD1 (6 bases). Trimming cost V 0 bases and J 6 bases, with 20 bases left between them. CDR1 is SGHTA and CDR2 is FQGNSA in the germline V gene. This CDR3 region has 18 residues. The CDR3: CASSLALVTGRGAGELFF. CDR3 nucleotides: TGTGCCAGCAGCTTAGCCCTAGTGACGGGCAGGGGAGCCGGGGAGCTGTTTTTT.

The CDR3 region has the DNA TGTGCCAGCAGAGGACTAGCGGCAAGCACAGATACGCAGTATTTT. It encodes CASRGLAASTDTQYF. This chain uses TRBV6-1 with TRBJ2-3; 10 nucleotides line up with TRBD2. Germline V gene lookup returns CDR1 MNHNS and CDR2 SASEGT. J lost 0 bases, V lost 6 bases, and 3 bases had no gene match. The CDR3 is 15 residues long.

The CDR3 DNA reads TGCGCCAGTCATCCGGGAACCCCGCGCGGCGACGAGCAGTACTTC. Its protein is CASHPGTPRGDEQYF. The chain carries TRBV5-1 and TRBJ2-7; a weak D match, TRBD2 (5 bases). CDR1 and CDR2 (germline): SGHRS, YFSETQ. The CDR3 runs to 15 residues. V gave up 8 bases and J gave up 5 bases, with 23 bases separating them.

This clone was seen only a few times. The chain links TRBV18 to TRBJ2-5, with 9 bases identical to TRBD1. The germline gives CDR1 KGHSH, CDR2 LQKENI. Losses at the gene ends were 3 bases for V and 2 bases for J; bases not matched to a gene: 7. The CDR3 spans 16 residues. As DNA, the CDR3 is TGTGCCAGCTCACCTAATCCGGGACAGGGACAAGAGACCCAGTACTTC. Its translation: CASSPNPGQGQETQYF.

This clone occurred a few times. The gene calls are TRBV5-1 and TRBJ2-2; D is perhaps TRBD1 (6 bases). The ends were cut back, 5 bases at V and 0 bases at J, with 14 bases in the middle. The V gene's germline CDR1 is SGHRS and CDR2 YFSETQ. The CDR3 covers 16 residues. As DNA, the CDR3 is TGCGCCAGCAGGACCTCCAGGGGCGCGAACACCGGGGAGCTGTTTTTT. Translating it yields CASRTSRGANTGELFF.

The J gene is TRBJ1-5, the V gene TRBV18; D remains unclear. The CDR3 runs 14 residues. Trimming took off 6 bases at V and 6 bases at J, with 15 bases between the two ends. The germline V gene encodes CDR1 KGHSH and CDR2 LQKENI. This CDR3 reads CASSLGPGFQPQHF. The CDR3 coding sequence is TGTGCCAGCTCCTTAGGTCCGGGATTTCAGCCCCAGCATTTT.

This clone turned up a few times. The chain is built from TRBV28 and TRBJ2-5; TRBD2 aligns across 9 bases. In germline, CDR1 is MDHEN, CDR2 SYDVKM. This CDR3 comprises 14 residues. The V and J ends lost 8 bases and 7 bases, in that order; junction bases with no gene match: 11. This chain's CDR3 is CASRRTSVFGTQYF. The CDR3 DNA sequence: TGTGCCAGCCGCCGGACTAGCGTGTTTGGGACCCAGTACTTC.

This clone occurred a few times. The gene calls are TRBV25-1 and TRBJ1-1; D gene unclear. Trimming cost V 2 bases and J 4 bases, with 8 bases left between them. The CDR3 has 13 residues. CDR1 is MGHDK and CDR2 is SYGVNS in the germline V gene. The CDR3 DNA follows: TGTGCCAGCAGTGAAACGGGTGGCACTGAAGCTTTCTTT. Translated, it gives CASSETGGTEAFF. Based on the CDR3 plus reference TRBV25-1 and TRBJ1-1, the full variable domain is EADIYQTPRYLVIGTGKKITLECSQTMGHDKMYWYQQDPGMELHLIHYSYGVNSTEKGDLSSESTVSRIRTEHFPLTLESARPSHTSQYLCASSETGGTEAFFGQGTRLTVV.

The CDR3, as DNA: TGTGCCAGAGCGACTAGCGGGAGCCAAGAGACCCAGTACTTC. Translation gives CARATSGSQETQYF. The V gene is TRBV2, the J gene TRBJ2-5; 12 nucleotides agree with TRBD2. In germline, CDR1 is SNHLY, CDR2 FYNNEI. The junction had 3 bases not matched to a gene; V was cut back by 9 bases and J by 1 base. The CDR3 has 14 amino acids.

The chain is built from TRBV2 and TRBJ2-3; TRBD2 matches at 7 bases. V shed 7 bases and J 4 bases; nucleotides not matched to a gene: 5. Per the germline V gene, CDR1 is SNHLY and CDR2 is FYNNEI. The CDR3 length is 13 residues. The CDR3 reads CASIGGSADTQYF. The CDR3 region has the DNA TGTGCCAGCATAGGCGGGAGCGCAGATACGCAGTATTTT.

The chain combines TRBV5-4 with TRBJ2-2; 8 nucleotides match TRBD1. J gave up 3 bases and V 3 bases, and 4 bases lay outside the gene matches. This CDR3 is 15 amino acids long. CDR1 and CDR2 from the germline V gene are SGHNT and YYREEE (reference sequence). The CDR3, as DNA: TGTGCCAGCAGCTCGGACAGGGTTTACACCGGGGAGCTGTTTTTT. It encodes CASSSDRVYTGELFF.

The chain's CDR3 is CASSVAGTPITDTQYF. The DNA for the CDR3 is TGTGCCAGCAGCGTAGCTGGGACTCCGATCACAGATACGCAGTATTTT. The chain carries TRBV9 and TRBJ2-3; tentatively, D is TRBD2 (6 bases). The CDR3 totals 16 residues. The V end lost 0 bases, the J end lost 2 bases, and 13 bases lay between the germline ends. CDR1 and CDR2 from the germline V gene are SGDLS and YYNGEE. Filled out from reference TRBV9 and TRBJ2-3, the complete variable domain reads DSGVTQTPKHLITATGQRVTLRCSPRSGDLSVYWYQQSLDQGLQFLIQYYNGEERAKGNILERFSAQQFPDLHSELNLSSLELGDSALYFCASSVAGTPITDTQYFGPGTRLTVL.

This clone was seen more than once but under ten times. The chain uses TRBV5-4 and TRBJ2-7; D might be TRBD1 (6 bases). This CDR3 comprises 13 residues. V was cut by 4 bases and J by 0 bases, with 8 bases left in between. CDR1 is SGHNT, CDR2 YYREEE, per germline (reference sequence). The CDR3 region is CASSRQDSYEQYF. The CDR3 nucleotides read TGTGCCAGCAGCCGACAGGACTCCTACGAGCAGTACTTC.

This clone was recorded a few times. The chain uses TRBV20-1 and TRBJ2-3; no firm D call. The CDR3 runs 11 residues. CDR1 and CDR2 from the germline V gene are DFQATT and SNEGSKA (reference sequence). V was cut by 6 bases and J by 3 bases, with 7 bases left in between. CDR3 bases: TGCAGTGCCGACAAAACAGATACGCAGTATTTT. It specifies CSADKTDTQYF.

The CDR3 protein is CASTIGGGGNYGYTF. The CDR3 DNA is TGTGCCAGCACCATCGGTGGAGGGGGCAACTATGGCTACACCTTC. This chain joins TRBV6-1 and TRBJ1-2; 7 positions agree with TRBD1. Per the germline V gene, CDR1 is MNHNS and CDR2 is SASEGT. The CDR3 has 15 amino acids. With 7 bases clipped from V and 2 bases from J, the junction kept 10 bases outside the gene matches.

This clone turned up a few times. This chain uses TRBV25-1 with TRBJ2-1, with 8 bases lining up with TRBD2. The CDR3 length is 13 residues. Germline CDR1 reads MGHDK; CDR2 reads SYGVNS. The junction had 4 bases not matched to a gene; V was cut back by 8 bases and J by 4 bases. CDR3 protein: CASLTSGYNEQFF. The CDR3 nucleotides read TGTGCCAGCCTAACTAGCGGTTACAATGAGCAGTTCTTC. The variable domain in full, with the rest retrieved from reference TRBV25-1 and TRBJ2-1, is EADIYQTPRYLVIGTGKKITLECSQTMGHDKMYWYQQDPGMELHLIHYSYGVNSTEKGDLSSESTVSRIRTEHFPLTLESARPSHTSQYLCASLTSGYNEQFFGPGTRLTVL.

The CDR3 reads CASSFSGETYNEQFF. DNA of the CDR3: TGTGCCAGCAGCTTTAGCGGGGAAACCTACAATGAGCAGTTCTTC. V usage is TRBV7-9 and J usage is TRBJ2-1, with 8 bases fitting TRBD2. J lost 2 bases, V lost 3 bases, and 3 bases had no gene match. This CDR3 is 15 amino acids long. Germline-derived CDR1 and CDR2 are SEHNR and FQNEAQ (reference sequence). The variable domain in full, with the rest retrieved from reference TRBV7-9 and TRBJ2-1, is DTGVSQNPRHKITKRGQNVTFRCDPISEHNRLYWYRQTLGQGPEFLTYFQNEAQLEKSRLLSDRFSAERPKGSFSTLEIQRTEQGDSAMYLCASSFSGETYNEQFFGPGTRLTVL.

The gene calls are TRBV30 and TRBJ1-5, with D perhaps TRBD1 (5 bases). The germline V and J ends were trimmed by 4 bases and 0 bases, with 10 bases remaining between them. Germline V lookup: CDR1 GTSNPN, CDR2 SVGIG (reference sequence). CDR3 length equals 14 residues. CDR3 coding DNA: TGTGCCTGGACAGGGAGGTCTAGCAATCAGCCCCAGCATTTT. It yields the protein CAWTGRSSNQPQHF.

In this sample, this clone turned up a few times. The chain couples TRBV5-1 to TRBJ2-1, with a tentative D call TRBD2 (5 bases). CDR1 and CDR2 from the germline V gene are SGHRS and YFSETQ. The V and J ends lost 4 bases and 7 bases respectively, with 18 bases between them. The CDR3 loop spans 15 amino acids. CDR3 DNA: TGCGCCAGCAGCCCCCGGACTGGGGAAAGGAATGAGCAGTTCTTC. It encodes CASSPRTGERNEQFF. Supplemented by reference TRBV5-1 and TRBJ2-1, the full variable domain reads KAGVTQTPRYLIKTRGQQVTLSCSPISGHRSVSWYQQTPGQGLQFLFEYFSETQRNKGNFPGRFSGRQFSNSRSEMNVSTLELGDSALYLCASSPRTGERNEQFFGPGTRLTVL.

The V call is TRBV28, the J call TRBJ2-3; 7 bases map to TRBD1. Trimming took 9 bases from V and 2 from J; bases not matched to a gene: 5. Germline loops: CDR1 MDHEN, CDR2 SYDVKM. CDR3 length equals 13 residues. The CDR3 sequence: CASLDRNTDTQYF. CDR3 bases: TGTGCCAGTCTGGACAGGAACACAGATACGCAGTATTTT.

In this sample, this clone turned up a few times. The chain is built from TRBV15 and TRBJ2-1, with D tentatively TRBD2 (5 bases). The germline V gene encodes CDR1 LNHNV and CDR2 YYDKDF (reference sequence). The CDR3 has 16 residues. The V and J ends lost 6 bases and 0 bases respectively, with 15 bases between them. The CDR3 here is CATRGEALSSYNEQFF. The CDR3, as DNA: TGTGCCACCAGGGGAGAGGCCCTGAGCTCCTACAATGAGCAGTTCTTC.